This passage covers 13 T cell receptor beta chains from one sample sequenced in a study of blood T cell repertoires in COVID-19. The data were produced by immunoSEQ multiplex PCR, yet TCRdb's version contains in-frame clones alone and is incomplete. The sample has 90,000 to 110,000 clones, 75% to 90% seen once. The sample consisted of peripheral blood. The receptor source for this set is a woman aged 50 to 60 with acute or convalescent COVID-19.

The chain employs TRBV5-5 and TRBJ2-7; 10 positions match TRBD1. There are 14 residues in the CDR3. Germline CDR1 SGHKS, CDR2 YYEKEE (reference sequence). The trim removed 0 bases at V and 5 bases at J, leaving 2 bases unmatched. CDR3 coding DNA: TGTGCCAGCAGCTTGGCGGGACAGGGGAACGAGCAGTACTTC. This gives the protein CASSLAGQGNEQYF.

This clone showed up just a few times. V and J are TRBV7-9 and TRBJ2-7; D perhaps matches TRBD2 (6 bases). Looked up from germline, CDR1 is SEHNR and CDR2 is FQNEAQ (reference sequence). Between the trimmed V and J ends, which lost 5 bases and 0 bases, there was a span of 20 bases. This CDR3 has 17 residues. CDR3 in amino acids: CASSLLVRDGSSYEQYF. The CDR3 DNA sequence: TGTGCCAGCAGCCTCCTTGTCCGGGACGGGAGCTCCTACGAGCAGTACTTC.

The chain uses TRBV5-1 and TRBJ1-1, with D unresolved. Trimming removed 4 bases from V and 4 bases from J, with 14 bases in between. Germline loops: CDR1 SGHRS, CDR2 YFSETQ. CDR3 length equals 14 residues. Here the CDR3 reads CASSRTDRGTEAFF. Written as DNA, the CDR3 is TGCGCCAGCAGCCGGACCGACCGGGGCACTGAAGCTTTCTTT.

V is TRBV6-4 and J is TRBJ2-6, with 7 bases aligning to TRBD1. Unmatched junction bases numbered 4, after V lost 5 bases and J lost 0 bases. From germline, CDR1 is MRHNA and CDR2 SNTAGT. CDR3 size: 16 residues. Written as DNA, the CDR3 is TGTGCCAGCAGTCGGGACAGCATCTCTGGGGCCAACGTCCTGACTTTC. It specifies CASSRDSISGANVLTF.

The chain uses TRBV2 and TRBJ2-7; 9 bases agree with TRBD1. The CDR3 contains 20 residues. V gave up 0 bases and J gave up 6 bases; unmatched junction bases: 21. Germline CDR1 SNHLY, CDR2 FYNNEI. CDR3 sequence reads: CASSEAFRDRAFNKNCEQYF. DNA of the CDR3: TGTGCCAGCAGTGAAGCTTTCAGGGACAGGGCGTTTAACAAGAATTGCGAGCAGTACTTC.

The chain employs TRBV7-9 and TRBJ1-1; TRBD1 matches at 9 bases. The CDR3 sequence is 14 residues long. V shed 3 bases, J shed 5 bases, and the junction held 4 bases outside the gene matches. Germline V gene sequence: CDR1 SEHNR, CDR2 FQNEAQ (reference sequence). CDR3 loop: CASSLTGGGTEAFF. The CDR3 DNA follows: TGTGCCAGCAGCTTGACAGGGGGAGGTACTGAAGCTTTCTTT.

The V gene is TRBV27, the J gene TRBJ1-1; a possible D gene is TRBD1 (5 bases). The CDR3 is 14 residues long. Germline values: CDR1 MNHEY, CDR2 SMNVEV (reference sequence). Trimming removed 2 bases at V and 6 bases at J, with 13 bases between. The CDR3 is CASSLMGGRAEAFF. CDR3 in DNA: TGTGCCAGCAGTTTAATGGGGGGAAGGGCTGAAGCTTTCTTT.

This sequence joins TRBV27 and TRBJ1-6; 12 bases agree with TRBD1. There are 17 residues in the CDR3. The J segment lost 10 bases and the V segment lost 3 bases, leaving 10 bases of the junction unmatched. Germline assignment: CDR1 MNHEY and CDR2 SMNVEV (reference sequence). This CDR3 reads CASSFSGTGGRGSPLHF. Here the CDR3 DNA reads TGTGCCAGCAGTTTTTCTGGGACAGGGGGCCGGGGGTCACCCCTCCACTTT.

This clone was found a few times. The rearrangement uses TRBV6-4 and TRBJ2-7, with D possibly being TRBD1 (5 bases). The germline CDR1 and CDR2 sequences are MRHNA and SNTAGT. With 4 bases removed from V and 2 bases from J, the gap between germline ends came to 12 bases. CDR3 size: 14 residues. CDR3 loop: CASSGQGCPYEQYF. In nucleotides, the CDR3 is TGTGCCAGCAGTGGCCAGGGATGCCCCTACGAGCAGTACTTC.

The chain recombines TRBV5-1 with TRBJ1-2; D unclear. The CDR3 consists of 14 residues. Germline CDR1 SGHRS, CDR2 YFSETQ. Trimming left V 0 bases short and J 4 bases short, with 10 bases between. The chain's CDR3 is CASSLAQNSYGYTF. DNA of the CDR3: TGCGCCAGCAGCTTGGCACAGAACAGCTATGGCTACACCTTC.

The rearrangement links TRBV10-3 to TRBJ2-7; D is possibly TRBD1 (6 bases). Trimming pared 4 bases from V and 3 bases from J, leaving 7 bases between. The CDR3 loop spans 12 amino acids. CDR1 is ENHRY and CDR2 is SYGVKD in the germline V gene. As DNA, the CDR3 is TGTGCCATCAGTGTGGACAGCTACGAGCAGTACTTC. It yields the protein CAISVDSYEQYF.

This chain's CDR3 is CASSSGSGANTEAFF. In DNA form, the CDR3 reads TGCGCCAGCAGCTCCGGATCAGGGGCGAACACTGAAGCTTTCTTT. V gene TRBV5-1 combines with J gene TRBJ1-1; a possible D gene is TRBD1 (6 bases). This CDR3 has 15 residues. The germline V gene encodes CDR1 SGHRS and CDR2 YFSETQ. V lost 3 bases and J lost 1, with 13 bases in between.

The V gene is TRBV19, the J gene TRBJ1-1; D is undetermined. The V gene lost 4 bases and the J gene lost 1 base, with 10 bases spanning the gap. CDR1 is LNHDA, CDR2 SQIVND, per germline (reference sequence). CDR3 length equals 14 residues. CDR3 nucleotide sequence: TGTGCCAGTAGTACCATGGCGGAGAACACTGAAGCTTTCTTT. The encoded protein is CASSTMAENTEAFF.